This TCR beta chain was identified during a study of T cells in Graves' hyperthyroidism and ophthalmopathy. Trimming shortened V by 3 bases and J by 2 bases, and 7 bases separated the two germline ends. The length of the CDR3 is 14 residues. Germline V gene data show CDR1 as ENHRY and CDR2 as SYGVKD. In this sample, this clonotype turned up many times. Regions amplified from RNA transcripts were the TCR beta CDR3 regions. An initial round of RT-PCR targeting the TCR CDR3 relied on the HTBI primer set. Using its own MiXCR run on the multiplex PCR reads, TCRdb lists one record per CDR3 protein. Of roughly 400,000 distinct CDR3 sequences listed, about a sixth are singletons.

The sample taken for sequencing was blood. The sequence came from a woman under 30 with Graves' hyperthyroidism that later progressed to Graves' ophthalmopathy. The chain combines TRBV10-3 with TRBJ2-2; D gene unclear. CDR3 nucleotides: TGTGCCATCAGTGATTCACTCAACACCGGGGAGCTGTTTTTT. Its protein is CAISDSLNTGELFF.